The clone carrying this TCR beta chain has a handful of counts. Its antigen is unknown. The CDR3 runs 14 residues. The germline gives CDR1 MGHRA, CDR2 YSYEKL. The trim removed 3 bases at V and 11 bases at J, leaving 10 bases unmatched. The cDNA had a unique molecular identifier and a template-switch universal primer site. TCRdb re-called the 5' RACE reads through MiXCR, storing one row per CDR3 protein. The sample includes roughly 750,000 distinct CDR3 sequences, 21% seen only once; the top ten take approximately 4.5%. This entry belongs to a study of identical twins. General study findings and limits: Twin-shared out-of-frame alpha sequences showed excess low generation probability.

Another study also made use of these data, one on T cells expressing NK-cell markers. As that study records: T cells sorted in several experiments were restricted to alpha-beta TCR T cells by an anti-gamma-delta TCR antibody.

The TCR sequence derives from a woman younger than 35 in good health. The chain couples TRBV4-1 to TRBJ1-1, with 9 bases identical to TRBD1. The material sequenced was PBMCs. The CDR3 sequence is CASSQPGQGLTAFF. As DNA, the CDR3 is TGCGCCAGCAGCCAGCCGGGACAGGGCTTGACCGCTTTCTTT.